One sample yielded the 18 T cell receptor beta chains listed below, sequenced in a study of spatial heterogeneity in lung cancer. TCRdb reprocessed the 5' RACE reads with MiXCR, giving one entry per CDR3 protein. The sample carries 16,000 or so distinct CDR3 sequences, roughly 6% recorded once. Study-wide findings and caveats: Within tumors, counts of expanded alpha and beta TCRs tracked tumor mutation counts.

Time point meaning: sample taken at primary tumor resection. What these receptors recognize is not known. The starting material was lung tumor tissue, obtained at surgery. These receptors all come from a female donor with early-stage non-small cell lung cancer.

This clonotype has at least ten counts. The chain couples TRBV3-1 to TRBJ2-1, with 9 bases identical to TRBD1. With 1 base clipped from V and 2 bases from J, the junction kept 9 bases outside the gene matches. The CDR3 is made up of 18 amino acids. Germline CDR1 reads LGHDT; CDR2 reads YNNKEL (reference sequence). CDR3 nucleotides: TGTGCCAGCAGCCAAGCCTTCCCCGGGACAGGGCCCTACAATGAGCAGTTCTTC. It translates to CASSQAFPGTGPYNEQFF.

A note on this clonotype: A much larger clone sits a single nucleotide away, making a read error possible. This CDR3 is missing its conserved last phenylalanine or tryptophan, likely due to a read error. CDR3 sequence: CASSRTSGRPDTQYS. The CDR3 DNA reads as TGTGCCAGCAGCCGTACTAGCGGGAGACCCGATACGCAGTATTCT. This chain joins TRBV3-1 and TRBJ2-3; 11 bases are shared with TRBD2. The CDR3 length is 15 residues. Germline trimming cut 4 bases from V and 6 bases from J; bases unmatched to any gene: 6. CDR1 is LGHDT and CDR2 is YNNKEL in the germline V gene (reference sequence).

This clonotype was observed many times. This chain uses TRBV7-9 with TRBJ1-2; 9 bases align to TRBD1. Germline CDR1 SEHNR, CDR2 FQNEAQ (reference sequence). The CDR3 is 13 amino acids. The trim removed 2 bases at V and 6 bases at J, leaving 1 base unmatched. This CDR3 reads CASSLRTGDGYTF. CDR3 nucleotides: TGTGCCAGCAGCTTACGGACAGGGGATGGCTACACCTTC.

This clonotype is medium-sized in the sample. The genes are TRBV7-2 and TRBJ2-5; unclear D gene. Germline-derived CDR1 and CDR2 are SGHTA and FQGNSA. The CDR3 extends over 11 amino acids. V shed 3 bases and J shed 5 bases, with 4 bases lying between them. The DNA for the CDR3 is TGTGCCAGCAGCTTTAGGGAGACCCAGTACTTC. It is translated as CASSFRETQYF.

This clonotype is labeled medium-sized. The chain joins TRBV6-5 to TRBJ1-5, with a weak D call TRBD1 (5 bases). Germline-derived CDR1 and CDR2 are MNHEY and SVGAGI. The V gene lost 4 bases and the J gene lost 6 bases, with 10 bases spanning the gap. The CDR3 is 13 amino acids. CDR3 sequence (DNA): TGTGCCAGCAGTTTGGGGACCGGTCAGCCCCAGCATTTT. Translating gives CASSLGTGQPQHF.

This clonotype was observed at least ten times. V is TRBV28 and J is TRBJ2-2; no definite D call. The CDR3 totals 14 residues. V lost 3 bases and J 8 bases, leaving 13 bases between the germline ends. The germline V gene has CDR1 MDHEN and CDR2 SYDVKM. For the CDR3, the DNA is TGTGCCAGCAGTTTCGTGGGAAGAGTGGGGGAGCTGTTTTTT. Its protein is CASSFVGRVGELFF. The full variable domain, completed using reference TRBV28 and TRBJ2-2, is DVKVTQSSRYLVKRTGEKVFLECVQDMDHENMFWYRQDPGLGLRLIYFSYDVKMKEKGDIPEGYSVSREKKERFSLILESASTNQTSMYLCASSFVGRVGELFFGEGSRLTVL.

The V call is TRBV5-6, the J call TRBJ2-5; TRBD2 matches at 11 bases. With 4 bases clipped from V and 4 bases from J, the junction kept 12 bases outside the gene matches. This CDR3 has 17 amino acids. Germline V gene data show CDR1 as SGHDT and CDR2 as YYEEEE. This CDR3 is CASSPGTSGPRGETQYF. In DNA form, the CDR3 reads TGTGCCAGCAGCCCCGGGACTAGCGGCCCCCGAGGAGAGACCCAGTACTTC.

In its sample, this clonotype was seen many times. V usage is TRBV10-3 and J usage is TRBJ2-2; the match to TRBD2 covers 7 bases. The junction had 15 bases not matched to a gene; V was cut back by 2 bases and J by 6 bases. The CDR3 consists of 18 residues. Germline lookup yields CDR1 ENHRY and CDR2 SYGVKD. The CDR3 region has the DNA TGTGCCATCAGTGAGCCTACCCCCCGCGGGAGTCGGTCCGGGGAGCTGTTTTTT. Its protein is CAISEPTPRGSRSGELFF.

The sample holds many counts of this clonotype. V is TRBV5-1 and J is TRBJ2-7; TRBD2 agrees at 10 bases. The CDR3 length is 16 residues. V lost 0 bases and J lost 0; bases outside the gene matches: 3. The germline V gene encodes CDR1 SGHRS and CDR2 YFSETQ. CDR3 sequence: CASSLDPSGSSYEQYF. CDR3 DNA: TGCGCCAGCAGCTTGGACCCTAGCGGGAGCTCCTACGAGCAGTACTTC.

This clonotype showed up many times. CDR3 amino acids: CSARDLGQGNYEQYF. The CDR3 DNA reads TGCAGTGCTAGAGATCTCGGACAGGGGAACTACGAGCAGTACTTC. The chain has TRBV20-1 and TRBJ2-7; 9 bases map to TRBD1. CDR3 size: 15 residues. V lost 0 bases and J lost 3; bases outside the gene matches: 6. Germline-derived CDR1 and CDR2 are DFQATT and SNEGSKA (reference sequence).

Ten or more counts support this clonotype. The DNA is left out, because the CDR3 cannot be placed on it with certainty; the CDR3 is given as TCRdb lists it. V gene TRBV7-5 combines with J gene TRBJ2-6; TRBD1 is the table's D call, not checked against the DNA. TRBV7-5 is flagged as a pseudogene. Both ends counted, the CDR3 spans 20 residues. The CDR3 sequence is CISVPEATALGSPGANVLTF.

This clonotype was found many times. V is TRBV5-6 and J is TRBJ1-3; the match to TRBD1 covers 8 bases. CDR1 SGHDT and CDR2 YYEEEE come from the germline V gene. Germline trimming cut 4 bases from V and 1 base from J; bases unmatched to any gene: 10. CDR3 length: 17 residues. The CDR3 reads CASSELIGQGSGNTIYF. CDR3 DNA: TGTGCCAGCAGCGAACTCATAGGACAGGGTTCTGGAAACACCATATATTTT.

In this sample, this clonotype turned up many times. The chain carries TRBV15 and TRBJ1-5; TRBD1 is a possible D gene (6 bases). This CDR3 region has 16 residues. Germline V gene sequence: CDR1 LNHNV, CDR2 YYDKDF (reference sequence). The V end was cut by 7 bases, the J end by 5 bases, with 21 bases between. The CDR3 loop reads CATKQGPSGGHQPQHF. CDR3 bases: TGTGCCACCAAGCAGGGGCCATCCGGGGGGCATCAGCCCCAGCATTTT.

This clonotype is labeled medium-sized. The chain combines TRBV10-1 with TRBJ1-5, with unresolved D. V was shortened by 6 bases and J by 5 bases, with 11 bases between the two germline ends. Germline V gives CDR1 WNHNN, CDR2 SYGVQD (reference sequence). This CDR3 is 13 amino acids long. The DNA of the CDR3 is TGCGCCAGCAGCCCGAATACGGATCAGCCCCAGCATTTT. Protein product: CASSPNTDQPQHF.

This clonotype was observed many times. V usage is TRBV27 and J usage is TRBJ2-7, with 7 nucleotides matching TRBD2. The CDR3 length is 19 residues. CDR1 and CDR2 from the germline V gene are MNHEY and SMNVEV (reference sequence). Trimming removed 3 bases from V and 3 bases from J; junction bases left unmatched: 20. CDR3 sequence (DNA): TGTGCCAGCAGTTTCTTGGGGGAGGGTCTAGAACGCCCAGACTACGAGCAGTACTTC. Translation gives CASSFLGEGLERPDYEQYF.

V gene TRBV10-2 combines with J gene TRBJ1-2; unclear D gene. The V gene's germline CDR1 is WSHSY and CDR2 SAAADI. Trimming left V 0 bases short and J 10 bases short, with 9 bases between. CDR3 size: 12 residues. The CDR3, as DNA: TGCGCCAGCAGTGAGTCGAGTCGGGACTACACCTTC. Amino acid sequence: CASSESSRDYTF.

The sample holds many counts of this clonotype. V gene TRBV7-2 combines with J gene TRBJ1-1; D is perhaps TRBD1 (5 bases). The CDR3 runs to 14 residues. Germline loops: CDR1 SGHTA, CDR2 FQGNSA. Trimming pared 6 bases from V and 1 base from J, leaving 12 bases between. The DNA of the CDR3 is TGTGCCAGCAGTCCGGGACCGTCGAACACTGAAGCTTTCTTT. This encodes CASSPGPSNTEAFF.

There are many counts of this clonotype. This sequence joins TRBV5-1 and TRBJ1-2; weak D call: TRBD1 (6 bases). V lost 5 bases and J lost 6, with 14 bases in between. The CDR3 contains 13 residues. CDR1 and CDR2 from the germline V gene are SGHRS and YFSETQ. The CDR3 sequence: CASSRDTSDGYTF. CDR3 DNA sequence: TGCGCCAGCAGTCGGGACACCAGTGATGGCTACACCTTC.